This T cell receptor (beta chain) is drawn from a study of technical replicates of blood from a few donors. Clones were read by immunoSEQ multiplex PCR, and TCRdb kept only the in-frame ones, dropping some. The data show roughly 61,000 clones, around 97% seen once. This CDR3 contains 17 residues. The ends lost 6 bases at V and 4 bases at J; junction bases unmatched: 11. Germline values: CDR1 SGHAT, CDR2 FQNNGV. The source material was T cells isolated from PBMCs. The chain combines TRBV11-2 with TRBJ2-6; 8 bases align to TRBD1. The receptor comes from a human donor in good health. The CDR3 loop is CASRYTRGPSGANVLTF. In DNA, the CDR3 is TGTGCCAGCAGGTACACCAGGGGGCCATCCGGGGCCAACGTCCTGACTTTC.